This entry lists 12 T cell receptor beta chains sequenced from one sample in a study of tumor-infiltrating lymphocytes in primary liver carcinoma. A constant-region primer primed TCR beta cDNA synthesis from roughly 500 ng of total RNA. Construction of TCR beta libraries relied on three successive nested multiplex PCR rounds employing slightly modified ARM-PCR. TRBV1-TRBV30 forward primers and a C-beta reverse primer were used in the first two PCR rounds, which each ran for 10 cycles. TCRdb re-called the multiplex PCR reads through MiXCR, storing one row per CDR3 protein. The sample contains around 25,000 distinct CDR3 sequences, 77% of which appear only once. Co-extracted RNA and DNA came from around 18-30 mg of unsorted bulk tissue. The sequenced sample consisted of liver tumor tissue from sampling region 5. Subset specified: tumor region T5, tumor centre. The receptors were gathered from a woman aged 25-40 years with primary liver carcinoma and hepatitis B virus infection.

This clonotype showed up just once. At one end the junction does not follow the germline gene, possibly because of a read error. The chain couples TRBV11-1 to TRBJ2-2, with TRBD2 matching 7 bases. Germline loops: CDR1 SGHAT, CDR2 FQDESV (reference sequence). The CDR3 is 16 amino acids. CDR3 protein: CTRSRVMAGVSGELFF. CDR3 nucleotide sequence: TGTACCAGAAGTAGGGTTATGGCGGGAGTGTCCGGGGAGCTGTTTTTT.

Details on this clonotype: At one boundary the junction diverges from the germline segment, which might be a read error. CDR3 loop: CANLQSGTHGYEQYF. The CDR3 nucleotides read TGTGCCAACCTACAATCCGGTACACATGGTTACGAGCAGTATTTC. The chain employs TRBV12-3 or TRBV12-4 and TRBJ2-7; D not resolved. CDR3 length: 15 amino acids.

Turning to this clonotype: This CDR3 is missing its conserved last phenylalanine or tryptophan, likely due to a read error. The chain has TRBV28 and TRBJ2-1; D might be TRBD2 (5 bases). The CDR3 runs 13 residues. Germline V gene data show CDR1 as MDHEN and CDR2 as SYDVKM. The CDR3 region is CASQYGIYNEQFS. CDR3 bases: TGTGCCAGCCAATACGGGATCTACAATGAACAGTTCTCC.

This clonotype was counted a single time. Here the CDR3 omits its conserved ending phenylalanine or tryptophan, so a read error is the likely source. The limits of the CDR3 on the DNA are not certain, so only TCRdb's listed CDR3 is given. The chain joins TRBV11-2 to TRBJ2-2; TRBD2, the table's D call, lacks a check against the DNA. Germline assignment: CDR1 SGHAT and CDR2 FQNNGV. The CDR3 is 16 amino acids in total, end residues counted. This CDR3 reads CTSSLVALAGTGELFL.

As to this clonotype: Germline is not matched at one junction end, which may reflect a read error. The V call is TRBV11-1, the J call TRBJ2-7; the D gene is possibly TRBD2 (5 bases). This CDR3 has 13 residues. Germline values: CDR1 SGHAT, CDR2 FQDESV (reference sequence). The CDR3 DNA reads as TGTGCCAGCAACTTAGTATACCTCCGCGAGCGGTATTTC. Translating it yields CASNLVYLRERYF. Together with reference TRBV11-1 and TRBJ2-7, the CDR3 gives the full variable domain: EAEVAQSPRYKITEKSQAVAFWCDPISGHATLYWYRQILGQGPELLVQFQDESVVDDSQLPKDRFSAERLKGVDSTLKIQPAELGDSAMYLCASNLVYLRERYFGPGTRLTVT.

This clonotype has ten or more counts. The chain couples TRBV6-5 to TRBJ2-1, with a weak D call TRBD2 (6 bases). This CDR3 spans 14 amino acids. Trimming cost V 4 bases and J 1 base, with 8 bases left between them. Germline CDR1 reads MNHEY; CDR2 reads SVGAGI. The CDR3 spells CASSSLASYNEQFF. In DNA, the CDR3 is TGTGCCAGCAGTTCACTAGCTTCCTACAATGAGCAGTTCTTC.

Comments on this clonotype: Its ends do not fully match the called genes, so a read error is possible. This chain uses TRBV6-2 or TRBV6-3 with TRBJ2-7; 10 bases are a match to TRBD2. This CDR3 contains 15 residues. The germline gives CDR1 MNHEY, CDR2 SVGEGT. The CDR3 DNA reads TGTACCAGCAGTCAATTAGCGGGAGGACTTTACGAGCAACACTTC. The encoded protein is CTSSQLAGGLYEQHF.

The genes are TRBV7-8 and TRBJ2-1, with D perhaps matching TRBD2 (6 bases). CDR1 SGHVS and CDR2 FQNEAQ come from the germline V gene. Trimming pared 5 bases from V and 11 bases from J, leaving 25 bases between. This CDR3 is built from 16 residues. The CDR3 region is CASSPPRGGGYDKQFF. CDR3 sequence (DNA): TGTGCCAGCAGCCCCCCTCGGGGCGGAGGGTACGATAAGCAGTTCTTC.

This clonotype was found once. V usage is TRBV4-3 and J usage is TRBJ2-3, with 13 bases lining up with TRBD2. V gave up 0 bases and J gave up 3 bases; unmatched junction bases: 15. The CDR3 is made up of 21 amino acids. Per germline, CDR1 LGHNA and CDR2 YSLEER. The CDR3 bases are TGCGCCAGCAGCCAAGACCTCTTAACTAGCGGGAGGGCCGTGACGACAGATACGCAGTATTTT. This codes for CASSQDLLTSGRAVTTDTQYF.

This clonotype was counted at least ten times. This clone may be a read error of a much larger clone one base away. The J gene is TRBJ2-5, the V gene TRBV30; D is undetermined. There are 11 residues in the CDR3. In germline, CDR1 is GTSNPN, CDR2 SVGIG (reference sequence). The ends were cut back, 0 bases at V and 5 bases at J, with 4 bases in the middle. Written as DNA, the CDR3 is TGTGCCTGGAGTGTCATGGAGACCCAGTACTTC. It encodes CAWSVMETQYF.

With respect to this clonotype: An end of the junction differs from the germline gene, which may be a read error. The CDR3 DNA is TGCAGCGTTATCCATTGGGGTGGCGGCTGCACTTTC. It specifies CSVIHWGGGCTF. The chain has TRBV29-1 and TRBJ1-2; D not resolved. Germline values: CDR1 SQVTM, CDR2 ANQGSEA. The CDR3 sequence is 12 residues long.

This clonotype was found once. This chain connects TRBV29-1 to TRBJ2-3; 10 bases line up with TRBD2. The germline gives CDR1 SQVTM, CDR2 ANQGSEA. The CDR3 covers 16 residues. With 7 bases clipped from V and 4 bases from J, the junction kept 14 bases outside the gene matches. The CDR3 loop reads CSAPRASGSRSDTQYF. The DNA of the CDR3 is TGCAGCGCCCCCAGAGCTAGCGGGAGTAGATCAGATACGCAGTATTTT.